What follows are 27 T cell receptor beta chains derived from one specimen sequenced in a study of T-cell reconstitution after alpha-beta-depleted transplantation in children. Researchers prepared the TCRbeta library using unique molecular identifiers, the study reports. TCRdb analysed the PCR reads with MiXCR anew, one entry per CDR3 protein. The table records 60,000 to 100,000 distinct CDR3 sequences, 15% to 20% of them present only once. The sequenced sample was PBMCs, mostly from graft donor cells, obtained 360 days after TCRalphabeta/CD19-depleted stem cell transplant. These receptors originate from a male patient between 2 and 15 years old who had a stem cell transplant for acute lymphoblastic leukemia, so the T cells may come from the graft donor.

This clonotype came up a few times. The gene calls are TRBV15 and TRBJ2-3; the match to TRBD2 covers 7 bases. The CDR3 extends over 16 amino acids. V shed 3 bases and J 0 bases; nucleotides not matched to a gene: 6. Germline V gene data show CDR1 as LNHNV and CDR2 as YYDKDF (reference sequence). The CDR3 loop reads CATSRGLAASTDTQYF. CDR3 nucleotides: TGTGCCACCAGCAGGGGCCTAGCGGCTAGCACAGATACGCAGTATTTT.

This clonotype has a handful of counts. The chain employs TRBV6-5 and TRBJ2-3; no clear D gene. Germline V lookup: CDR1 MNHEY, CDR2 SVGAGI. V was pared by 8 bases and J by 2 bases, with 8 bases between. The CDR3 is 12 amino acids. The CDR3 protein is CASGDFTDTQYF. The CDR3 DNA follows: TGTGCCAGCGGGGATTTCACAGATACGCAGTATTTT.

This clonotype was observed a few times. The gene calls are TRBV28 and TRBJ2-7, with D hard to call. The V gene lost 5 bases and the J gene lost 3 bases, with 14 bases spanning the gap. This CDR3 is 14 amino acids long. Germline V gene lookup returns CDR1 MDHEN and CDR2 SYDVKM. The CDR3 DNA reads TGTGCCAGCAGTCCTCCTCTAGAGGTCTACGAGCAGTACTTC. Protein sequence: CASSPPLEVYEQYF.

The rearrangement joins TRBV12-3 or TRBV12-4 to TRBJ2-7, with 12 positions matching TRBD1. The CDR3 totals 14 residues. Trimming cost V 7 bases and J 9 bases; bases outside gene matches: 10. The CDR3 spells CASTPGQGASGQYF. In nucleotides, the CDR3 is TGTGCCAGCACCCCGGGACAGGGGGCGAGCGGGCAGTACTTC.

The table lists this clonotype with a few counts. V and J are TRBV7-9 and TRBJ2-3, with D unresolved. CDR3 size: 13 residues. Per germline, CDR1 SEHNR and CDR2 FQNEAQ (reference sequence). Trimming cost V 0 bases and J 4 bases, with 5 bases left between them. The CDR3 reads CASSLAPADTQYF. The CDR3 DNA reads TGTGCCAGCAGCTTAGCCCCCGCAGATACGCAGTATTTT. Together with reference TRBV7-9 and TRBJ2-3, the CDR3 gives the full variable domain: DTGVSQNPRHKITKRGQNVTFRCDPISEHNRLYWYRQTLGQGPEFLTYFQNEAQLEKSRLLSDRFSAERPKGSFSTLEIQRTEQGDSAMYLCASSLAPADTQYFGPGTRLTVL.

This clonotype showed up many times. The chain joins TRBV12-3 or TRBV12-4 to TRBJ2-7, with D possibly matching TRBD1 (5 bases). Trimming shortened V by 6 bases and J by 0 bases, and 9 bases separated the two germline ends. The CDR3 has 13 amino acids. In DNA form, the CDR3 reads TGTGCCAGCAGCCCCGGACACTCCTACGAGCAGTACTTC. Its translation: CASSPGHSYEQYF.

The chain's CDR3 is CASSLRGISGETYNEQFF. CDR3 DNA: TGTGCCAGCAGTTTAAGGGGGATTAGCGGAGAAACCTACAATGAGCAGTTCTTC. The V call is TRBV28, the J call TRBJ2-1, with D perhaps given as TRBD1 or TRBD2 (6 bases each). V lost 2 bases and J lost 2, with 19 bases in between. Germline assignment: CDR1 MDHEN and CDR2 SYDVKM. This CDR3 spans 18 amino acids.

J is TRBJ2-3 and V is TRBV6-5; D may be TRBD1 or TRBD2 (6 bases each). The germline gives CDR1 MNHEY, CDR2 SVGAGI. The CDR3 covers 16 residues. The V end lost 0 bases, the J end lost 4 bases, and 14 bases lay between the germline ends. The CDR3 region is CASSYSNLGGADTQYF. The CDR3 nucleotides read TGTGCCAGCAGTTACTCGAATTTGGGGGGCGCAGATACGCAGTATTTT.

This clonotype was picked up a small number of times. Sequence at one end of the junction differs from germline and may be a read error. The rearrangement joins TRBV7-7 to TRBJ2-5, with 9 bases lining up with TRBD1. Germline CDR1 is SSHAT and CDR2 is FNYEAQ (reference sequence). The CDR3 runs to 15 residues. CDR3 DNA: TGTGCTAGCAGCTTCTGGGACAGGGTTGGCGAGACCCAGTACTTC. Its translation is CASSFWDRVGETQYF.

The chain carries TRBV15 and TRBJ2-4, with TRBD1 matching 8 bases. The length of the CDR3 is 14 residues. In germline, CDR1 is LNHNV, CDR2 YYDKDF (reference sequence). The V segment lost 6 bases and the J segment 6 bases; nucleotides outside the gene matches: 7. CDR3 DNA: TGTGCCACCAGTCCAGGGGGCGAGACAAACATTCAGTACTTC. Amino acids: CATSPGGETNIQYF.

This clonotype has more than one count but fewer than ten. This rearrangement joins TRBV12-3 or TRBV12-4 to TRBJ2-2, with TRBD2 matching over 10 bases. The CDR3 contains 15 residues. Losses at the gene ends were 5 bases for V and 1 base for J; bases not matched to a gene: 1. CDR3 in amino acids: CASSRLAGNTGELFF. Written as DNA, the CDR3 is TGTGCCAGCAGTAGACTAGCGGGGAACACCGGGGAGCTGTTTTTT.

The sample holds many counts of this clonotype. The chain joins TRBV20-1 to TRBJ2-7; D call uncertain. The CDR3 runs 15 residues. Germline values: CDR1 DFQATT, CDR2 SNEGSKA (reference sequence). The germline V and J ends were trimmed by 1 base and 4 bases, with 17 bases remaining between them. The CDR3 loop is CSARAAGSPTYEQYF. The CDR3 DNA follows: TGCAGTGCTAGAGCGGCAGGTTCTCCTACGTACGAGCAGTACTTC.

The chain couples TRBV10-2 to TRBJ2-1; D unclear. Per the germline V gene, CDR1 is WSHSY and CDR2 is SAAADI. The CDR3 is 13 residues long. The V end was cut by 8 bases, the J end by 4 bases, with 12 bases between. The CDR3 spells CASYLPLYNEQFF. The CDR3 coding sequence is TGCGCCAGCTACCTGCCGCTTTACAATGAGCAGTTCTTC.

The chain couples TRBV2 to TRBJ2-2; D is ambiguous. This CDR3 is built from 15 residues. Germline CDR1 and CDR2: SNHLY and FYNNEI. The germline V and J ends were trimmed by 6 bases and 1 base, with 12 bases remaining between them. The CDR3 DNA is TGTGCCAGCAGGTCTGCCGGCTGGAACACCGGGGAGCTGTTTTTT. Its protein is CASRSAGWNTGELFF.

This clonotype turned up a few times. The CDR3 loop is CASSLASGPYEQYF. DNA of the CDR3: TGTGCCAGCAGCTTGGCTAGCGGACCGTACGAGCAGTACTTC. This chain joins TRBV7-2 and TRBJ2-7; TRBD2 matches at 7 bases. This CDR3 region has 14 residues. V dropped 3 bases and J dropped 4; count of bases not matched to a gene: 6. Germline V gives CDR1 SGHTA, CDR2 FQGNSA. Full variable domain (outside the CDR3, taken from reference TRBV7-2 and TRBJ2-7): GAGVSQSPSNKVTEKGKDVELRCDPISGHTALYWYRQSLGQGLEFLIYFQGNSAPDKSGLPSDRFSAERTGGSVSTLTIQRTQQEDSAVYLCASSLASGPYEQYFGPGTRLTVT.

In its sample, this clonotype was seen many times. This chain joins TRBV6-5 and TRBJ2-2; D is uncertain. The CDR3 loop spans 12 amino acids. V was shortened by 5 bases and J by 3 bases, with 4 bases between the two germline ends. The V gene's germline CDR1 is MNHEY and CDR2 SVGAGI. CDR3 in amino acids: CASSTYTGELFF. CDR3 nucleotide sequence: TGTGCCAGCAGTACTTACACCGGGGAGCTGTTTTTT.

V is TRBV11-1 and J is TRBJ1-5; TRBD1 matches at 7 bases. Germline V gives CDR1 SGHAT, CDR2 FQDESV (reference sequence). V lost 5 bases to trimming and J lost 0 bases; unmatched junction nucleotides: 13. The length of the CDR3 is 18 residues. This chain's CDR3 is CASSQTGQIPRSNQPQHF. The CDR3 DNA is TGTGCCAGCAGCCAAACGGGACAGATACCTCGTAGCAATCAGCCCCAGCATTTT. The full variable domain, rest sourced from reference TRBV11-1 and TRBJ1-5, is EAEVAQSPRYKITEKSQAVAFWCDPISGHATLYWYRQILGQGPELLVQFQDESVVDDSQLPKDRFSAERLKGVDSTLKIQPAELGDSAMYLCASSQTGQIPRSNQPQHFGDGTRLSIL.

CDR3 in amino acids: CASSIGRTYEQYF. CDR3 sequence (DNA): TGTGCCAGCAGTATCGGACGGACCTACGAGCAGTACTTC. This sequence joins TRBV12-3 or TRBV12-4 and TRBJ2-7, with D unresolved. V was shortened by 5 bases and J by 2 bases, with 10 bases between the two germline ends. This CDR3 is 13 amino acids long.

Only a few counts were recorded for this clonotype. The chain uses TRBV4-1 and TRBJ2-5; unclear D gene. CDR1 and CDR2 (germline): MGHRA, YSYEKL. Trimming stripped 2 bases from V and 2 bases from J, with 9 bases between. The CDR3 is made up of 14 amino acids. The CDR3 bases are TGCGCCAGCAGCCAATTAAGGTCTCAAGAGACCCAGTACTTC. It specifies CASSQLRSQETQYF.

This rearrangement joins TRBV3-1 to TRBJ2-1; 12 bases align to TRBD2. The CDR3 extends over 16 amino acids. The junction had 2 bases not matched to a gene; V was cut back by 1 base and J by 4 bases. In germline, CDR1 is LGHDT, CDR2 YNNKEL (reference sequence). CDR3 sequence reads: CASSQGLAGGYNEQFF. For the CDR3, the DNA is TGTGCCAGCAGCCAAGGCCTAGCGGGAGGGTACAATGAGCAGTTCTTC.

This clonotype was counted ten times or more. The chain uses TRBV6-5 and TRBJ2-1; 11 bases align to TRBD2. The germline gives CDR1 MNHEY, CDR2 SVGAGI. Unmatched junction bases numbered 9, after V lost 2 bases and J lost 6 bases. The CDR3 totals 17 residues. The DNA for the CDR3 is TGTGCCAGCAGTTACGACGCGGTGCTAGCGGGGGGCAATGAGCAGTTCTTC. Protein sequence: CASSYDAVLAGGNEQFF.

This clonotype was picked up a small number of times. This chain connects TRBV4-1 to TRBJ2-4, with 8 bases that match TRBD1. The CDR3 consists of 16 residues. V lost 4 bases and J lost 3; bases outside the gene matches: 8. From germline, CDR1 is MGHRA and CDR2 YSYEKL. CDR3 sequence: CASSPRTGSGKNIQYF. CDR3 sequence (DNA): TGCGCCAGCAGCCCCCGGACAGGGAGTGGCAAAAACATTCAGTACTTC.

This clonotype was counted a few times. This chain connects TRBV2 to TRBJ2-7; 10 bases match TRBD2. The V gene end was trimmed by 6 bases and the J gene end by 2 bases; junction bases not matched to a gene: 4. Germline-derived CDR1 and CDR2 are SNHLY and FYNNEI. The length of the CDR3 is 14 residues. This CDR3 is CASRPSGSPYEQYF. In DNA, the CDR3 is TGTGCCAGCAGACCTAGCGGGAGTCCCTACGAGCAGTACTTC.

CDR3 DNA sequence: TGTGCCAGCAGTTTTGGGGGCCGGTATGGCTACACCTTC. Translated: CASSFGGRYGYTF. The chain joins TRBV27 to TRBJ1-2; perhaps TRBD1 as D (6 bases). This CDR3 contains 13 residues. Trimming removed 3 bases from V and 5 bases from J, with 10 bases in between. Per germline, CDR1 MNHEY and CDR2 SMNVEV (reference sequence).

This clonotype occurred a few times. V usage is TRBV6-5 and J usage is TRBJ1-2, with D unresolved. CDR3 length: 13 amino acids. Between the trimmed V and J ends, which lost 3 bases and 6 bases, there was a span of 11 bases. In germline, CDR1 is MNHEY, CDR2 SVGAGI. CDR3 coding DNA: TGTGCCAGCAGTTATGATAGGAGGCATGGCTACACCTTC. As protein: CASSYDRRHGYTF.

The rearrangement links TRBV2 to TRBJ2-3; D is undetermined. Per the germline V gene, CDR1 is SNHLY and CDR2 is FYNNEI. The CDR3 length is 14 residues. The V end was cut by 2 bases, the J end by 9 bases, with 15 bases between. The CDR3 nucleotides read TGTGCCAGCAGTGAAAGCCGCCCCGGTAGAACGCAGTATTTT. Residues: CASSESRPGRTQYF.

This clonotype was seen at least ten times. The chain employs TRBV29-1 and TRBJ2-1, with 9 bases lining up with TRBD2. From germline, CDR1 is SQVTM and CDR2 ANQGSEA. With V trimmed by 2 bases and J by 5 bases, 4 bases remained unmatched. This CDR3 has 14 residues. CDR3 bases: TGCAGCGTTGAAAGACTAGCGGAACACAATGAGCAGTTCTTC. Its translation: CSVERLAEHNEQFF.